This T cell receptor beta chain was observed in a study of CD8+ T cells in alopecia areata. This clone has only a few counts. Treatment meaning: oral pan-JAK inhibitor, 5-10 mg twice daily. RNA extraction and reverse transcription yielded cDNA as sequencing template. The protocol was immunoSEQ multiplex PCR, while the TCRdb copy is restricted to in-frame clones and leaves out a portion. The sample has fewer than 250,000 clones, around two fifths seen once; the top ten hold roughly 0.45%. V was trimmed by 5 bases and J by 2 bases, leaving 13 bases between them. The CDR3 is made up of 15 amino acids. Germline V gene data show CDR1 as SGHAT and CDR2 as FQDESV (reference sequence).

This TCR came from a human donor with alopecia areata. The source material was CD4+ T cells sorted from blood, sampled between weeks 30 and 35, from a patient treated with tofacitinib. This chain joins TRBV11-1 and TRBJ1-3, with D possibly matching TRBD1 (6 bases). The CDR3 bases are TGTGCCAGCAGCCTCGGAGGGGGAGCTGGAAACACCATATATTTT. This gives the protein CASSLGGGAGNTIYF.